This T cell receptor beta chain is drawn from a study of CD8+ T cells in alopecia areata. cDNA prepared by RNA extraction and subsequent reverse transcription served as the template for sequencing. The repertoire was sequenced with immunoSEQ multiplex PCR; TCRdb's copy has only in-frame clones and lacks some. The sample comprises some 150,000 clones, around 55% of which are singletons, and roughly 21% rests with the top ten. V was cut by 5 bases and J by 7 bases, with 18 bases left in between. The germline CDR1 and CDR2 sequences are PRHDT and FYEKMQ (reference sequence). The CDR3 is made up of 14 amino acids.

The sequences come from CD8+ T cells sorted from blood, collected at week 0. The receptor was isolated from a human donor with alopecia areata. V gene TRBV13 combines with J gene TRBJ2-7; weak D call: TRBD2 (7 bases). CDR3 DNA: TGTGCCAGCAGCCGCGGGGGCCTGCTCATGGAGCAGTACTTC. Residues: CASSRGGLLMEQYF.